This T cell receptor (beta chain) derives from a study of regulatory T cells in long-lasting Graves disease. Findings and limits, study-wide: Persistent Graves' disease cases displayed lower TCR diversity than newly diagnosed ones.

As concerns this clonotype: What it binds is unknown.

CDR3-region Arm-PCR and iRepertoire HTBI primers produced the TCR beta libraries. From the multiplex PCR reads, TCRdb called clonotypes with MiXCR, one entry per CDR3 protein. The sample yields hundreds of thousands of distinct CDR3 sequences, about a fifth seen once. As to time point: persistent/refractory GD, antithyroid drugs over 5 years with positive TRAb. With RNA extracted from PBMCs as input, the TCR library was made. V was clipped by 0 bases and J by 7 bases, with 5 bases between them. CDR1 is SGDLS, CDR2 YYNGEE, per germline. The CDR3 has 12 amino acids. The clonotype originates from a female donor with Graves disease. The material was peripheral blood mononuclear cells (PBMCs), obtained when the disease was refractory, from a patient treated with antithyroid drugs. This sequence joins TRBV9 and TRBJ2-1; no firm D call. The CDR3 protein is CASSVAGNEQFF. The CDR3 DNA follows: TGTGCCAGCAGCGTAGCCGGTAATGAGCAGTTCTTC.